The rows below give T cell receptor beta chains drawn from one sample of a study of siplizumab effects on memory and regulatory T cells. Measured with immunoSEQ multiplex PCR; TCRdb has only the in-frame clones, and not every one. The sample records 85,000 to 130,000 clones, roughly 93% being singletons. Sequenced material: Tregs sorted from blood. These receptors were collected from a human donor in good health. Each CDR3 is given with its conserved first and last residue. The D gene is left open where the match is weak. The listing skips clone size in some rows; elsewhere it reads once, few, many or a size class.

clone size,V gene,J gene,D gene,CDR3 DNA,CDR3 protein
.,TRBV7-9,TRBJ2-4,.,TGTGCCAGCAGCTCATACGGAGGACAGGCCAAAAACATTCAGTACTTC,CASSSYGGQAKNIQYF
.,TRBV9,TRBJ2-1,TRBD2,TGTGCCAGCAGCGCGGGGACTAGCGGGAGCAATGAGCAGTTCTTC,CASSAGTSGSNEQFF
.,TRBV7-8,TRBJ1-6,.,TGTGCCAGCAGCTCTCGGACCGGTACGGGGTCACCCCTCCACTTT,CASSSRTGTGSPLHF
once,TRBV7-8,TRBJ1-2,.,TGTGCCAGCAGCTTAGTTATAGGGACCGCCAACTATGGCTACACCTTC,CASSLVIGTANYGYTF
.,TRBV7-2,TRBJ1-4,.,TGTGCCAGCAGCTTATCGAAAGGTTTTAATGAAAAACTGTTTTTT,CASSLSKGFNEKLFF
.,TRBV9,TRBJ2-3,.,TGTGCCAGCAGCGTTGAGCCCCCCCCGGGCACAGATACGCAGTATTTT,CASSVEPPPGTDTQYF
.,TRBV7-9,TRBJ2-1,.,TGTGCCAGCAGCTTATTACCTTTGGGGCAGTTCTTC,CASSLLPLGQFF
.,TRBV5-6,TRBJ1-2,TRBD1,TGTGCCAGCAGCTTGTTGACAGGGGCCCACACCTTC,CASSLLTGAHTF
.,TRBV10-3,TRBJ2-3,TRBD2,TGTGCCGTTGGGACTAGCGGAGGCATGGGGGATACGCAGTATTTT,CAVGTSGGMGDTQYF
.,TRBV7-8,TRBJ2-1,.,TGTGCCAGCAGCTTAGCCCCTGGCGGGGCCTCCTACAATGAGCAGTTCTTC,CASSLAPGGASYNEQFF
.,TRBV7-6,TRBJ2-2,TRBD2,TGTGCCAGTTCTGGGATCCATAGCGGGAGGGACACCGGGGAGCTGTTTTTT,CASSGIHSGRDTGELFF
.,TRBV5-1,TRBJ2-1,TRBD2,TGCGCCAGCAGCCCGGATAGCGGGGGGTGGCAGTTCTTC,CASSPDSGGWQFF
.,TRBV2,TRBJ1-1,TRBD1,TGTGCCAGCAGTGAAACACAGGGGAGCACTGAAGCTTTCTTT,CASSETQGSTEAFF
.,TRBV19,TRBJ1-2,TRBD1,TGTGCCAGTAGTGAGGGACAGAACTATGGCTACACCTTC,CASSEGQNYGYTF
.,TRBV6-6,TRBJ2-5,.,TGTGCCAGCAGAAACTCTCGGACGCCGCAAGAGACCCAGTACTTC,CASRNSRTPQETQYF
few,TRBV30,TRBJ1-6,TRBD1,TGTGCCTGGAGTATCCCAGGGGGCGGCTGGTCACCCCTCCACTTT,CAWSIPGGGWSPLHF
once,TRBV15,TRBJ2-3,.,TGTGCCACCAGCAGAGAGTGGAGCGGGGATACGCAGTATTTT,CATSREWSGDTQYF
once,TRBV5-6,TRBJ1-1,.,TGTGCCAGCAGCGTAACGGACGGCGCTGGATGGACTGAAGCTTTCTTT,CASSVTDGAGWTEAFF
.,TRBV5-1,TRBJ1-1,.,TGCGCCAGCAGCTTAAGGGGAGCTGAGGCTTTCTTT,CASSLRGAEAFF
.,TRBV25-1,TRBJ1-3,.,TGTGCCAGCAGTGAATATAGGCGTTCATCTGGAAACACCATATATTTT,CASSEYRRSSGNTIYF
.,TRBV18,TRBJ2-7,TRBD2,TGTGCCAGCTCACCGGAAGGAAGGGGAGGGAACGAGCAGTACTTC,CASSPEGRGGNEQYF
few,TRBV19,TRBJ2-7,TRBD1,TGTGCCAGTAGTACCGGGACAGGGACGGACTCCTACGAGCAGTACTTC,CASSTGTGTDSYEQYF
.,TRBV6-1,TRBJ2-1,TRBD1,TGTGCCAGCAGTCACGGGACAGTGACCTTTCATGAGCAGTTCTTC,CASSHGTVTFHEQFF